Listed here is a single T cell receptor beta chain. Its antigen remains unidentified. This entry comes from a study of shared clonotypes between healthy human individuals. At the level of the study: Researchers drew samples from a couple of women and three men aged 18 to 49.

Clones were read by immunoSEQ multiplex PCR, and TCRdb kept only the in-frame ones, dropping some. The table lists over a million clones, more than 75% of them singletons. Study results and limitations: Compared with memory subsets, naive subsets generally had larger estimated richness.

The CDR3 is 16 amino acids. Germline V gives CDR1 SGHVS, CDR2 FNYEAQ. Trimming shortened V by 1 base and J by 5 bases, and 16 bases separated the two germline ends. This TCR was sampled from a man aged 18 to 30 in good health. Some clones in this sample may be carry-over from other donors' samples. This chain joins TRBV7-6 and TRBJ2-3, with D perhaps matching TRBD1 (7 bases). The sequencing input was memory CD4+ T cells from PBMCs. Subset reported: CD45RA-negative fraction. The chain's CDR3 is CASSLVVGGGEDTQYF. The CDR3 region has the DNA TGTGCCAGCAGCTTAGTGGTCGGAGGGGGCGAAGATACGCAGTATTTT.